Below, 16 T cell receptor beta chains from the same sample are listed, as sequenced in a study of blood T cell repertoires in COVID-19. Using immunoSEQ multiplex PCR, the repertoire was profiled, and TCRdb retains in-frame clones only, with some absent. Among around 230,000 clones listed, roughly 88% were seen once. The sequenced sample consisted of peripheral blood. The receptor set was obtained from a middle-aged man who had recovered from COVID-19.

The chain links TRBV6-4 to TRBJ2-3; 11 bases fit TRBD2. The V gene end was trimmed by 3 bases and the J gene end by 2 bases; junction bases not matched to a gene: 4. The CDR3 has 16 residues. Germline CDR1 MRHNA, CDR2 SNTAGT. The CDR3 region has the DNA TGTGCCAGCAGTGATGTAGCGGGAGGGGTCACAGATACGCAGTATTTT. It encodes CASSDVAGGVTDTQYF.

The V gene is TRBV5-1, the J gene TRBJ1-6; TRBD1 matches at 7 bases. This CDR3 comprises 14 residues. The germline gives CDR1 SGHRS, CDR2 YFSETQ. V was pared by 4 bases and J by 9 bases, with 7 bases of the junction left unmatched. The CDR3 spells CASSPTQGGSPLHF. CDR3 coding DNA: TGCGCCAGCAGCCCTACCCAGGGGGGTTCACCCCTCCACTTT.

CDR3 in DNA: TGTGCCAGCAGCCTATACACAGGTTCGGGGAACACTGAAGCTTTCTTT. Translating it yields CASSLYTGSGNTEAFF. The V gene is TRBV11-2, the J gene TRBJ1-1; tentatively, D is TRBD1 (5 bases). CDR3 length: 16 residues. V was shortened by 5 bases and J by 1 base, with 17 bases between the two germline ends. Germline assignment: CDR1 SGHAT and CDR2 FQNNGV.

The gene calls are TRBV3-1 (or the pseudogene TRBV3-2) and TRBJ1-2; possible D gene TRBD1, 5 bases. The CDR3 spans 14 residues. Germline V lookup: CDR1 LGHDT, CDR2 YNNKEL (reference sequence). Trimming stripped 3 bases from V and 4 bases from J, with 12 bases between. The CDR3 protein is CASSQDNAFYGYTF. The DNA of the CDR3 is TGTGCCAGCAGCCAGGACAATGCCTTCTATGGCTACACCTTC.

This chain links TRBV3-1 (or the pseudogene TRBV3-2) with TRBJ2-7, with 9 bases aligning to TRBD2. CDR1 is LGHDT and CDR2 is YNNKEL in the germline V gene (reference sequence). Germline trimming cut 5 bases from V and 4 bases from J; bases unmatched to any gene: 9. The CDR3 is 15 residues long. The CDR3 is CASSARAGGRYEQYF. CDR3 nucleotides: TGTGCCAGCAGCGCACGAGCGGGAGGCCGGTACGAGCAGTACTTC.

The V and J genes are TRBV28 and TRBJ1-3, with D possibly matching TRBD1 (5 bases). CDR3 size: 14 residues. Deletions cut 6 bases from V and 0 bases from J, with 9 bases between. The V gene's germline CDR1 is MDHEN and CDR2 SYDVKM. The DNA of the CDR3 is TGTGCCAGCAGCGGGGGGGGCTCTGGAAACACCATATATTTT. Translation gives CASSGGGSGNTIYF. The variable domain in full, completed from reference TRBV28 and TRBJ1-3, reads DVKVTQSSRYLVKRTGEKVFLECVQDMDHENMFWYRQDPGLGLRLIYFSYDVKMKEKGDIPEGYSVSREKKERFSLILESASTNQTSMYLCASSGGGSGNTIYFGEGSWLTVV.

This chain links TRBV5-1 with TRBJ1-2; TRBD1 matches 9 bases. CDR1 and CDR2 from the germline V gene are SGHRS and YFSETQ. This CDR3 comprises 12 residues. V was pared by 4 bases and J by 6 bases, with 1 base of the junction left unmatched. DNA of the CDR3: TGCGCCAGCAGCAGGGACAGGGATGGCTACACCTTC. Its translation is CASSRDRDGYTF.

The rearrangement uses TRBV19 and TRBJ1-6, with a possible D match to TRBD1 (6 bases). The germline CDR1 and CDR2 sequences are LNHDA and SQIVND (reference sequence). Trimming took 4 bases from V and 9 from J, leaving 13 bases between them. The CDR3 has 14 residues. This CDR3 is CASSNSDSPSPLHF. The CDR3 region has the DNA TGTGCCAGTAGTAACTCGGACAGCCCTTCACCCCTCCACTTT.

This chain links TRBV19 with TRBJ2-7; D is possibly TRBD2 (6 bases). The CDR3 contains 15 residues. V lost 2 bases, J lost 2 bases, and 13 bases lay in between. Germline V gene sequence: CDR1 LNHDA, CDR2 SQIVND (reference sequence). The CDR3 region is CASSISGSRTYEQYF. The CDR3 DNA is TGTGCCAGTAGTATATCCGGGAGTCGAACCTACGAGCAGTACTTC.

The V call is TRBV24-1, the J call TRBJ2-5, with 7 bases that match TRBD2. Per the germline V gene, CDR1 is KGHDR and CDR2 is SFDVKD. The CDR3 runs to 15 residues. After removal of 4 bases from V and 4 bases from J, the junction contained 8 bases not matched to a gene. Here the CDR3 reads CATSDPGGPGETQYF. DNA for the CDR3: TGTGCCACCAGTGACCCGGGGGGACCGGGAGAGACCCAGTACTTC.

The V call is TRBV5-5, the J call TRBJ2-3; 9 bases align to TRBD1. This CDR3 comprises 16 residues. From germline, CDR1 is SGHKS and CDR2 YYEKEE (reference sequence). After removal of 1 base from V and 5 bases from J, the junction contained 8 bases not matched to a gene. The CDR3: CASSLPTGGLEDTQYF. The CDR3, as DNA: TGTGCCAGCAGCTTGCCCACAGGGGGCCTGGAAGATACGCAGTATTTT.

The rearrangement joins TRBV20-1 to TRBJ2-7, with 8 bases aligning to TRBD1. Germline V CDR1 and CDR2: DFQATT, SNEGSKA (reference sequence). Losses at the gene ends were 4 bases for V and 6 bases for J; bases not matched to a gene: 8. The CDR3 totals 13 residues. Written as DNA, the CDR3 is TGCAGTGCTACTGACAGGGGCCCCTCCGAGCAGTACTTC. Amino acids: CSATDRGPSEQYF.

This clone came up a few times. This chain's CDR3 is CASSQGTGYEAFF. CDR3 nucleotides: TGCGCCAGCAGCCAAGGGACAGGTTATGAAGCTTTCTTT. This rearrangement joins TRBV4-3 to TRBJ1-1, with 7 bases fitting TRBD1. Per the germline V gene, CDR1 is LGHNA and CDR2 is YSLEER. Unmatched junction bases numbered 3, after V lost 1 base and J lost 7 bases. The CDR3 is made up of 13 amino acids.

V and J are TRBV1 and TRBJ2-1; TRBD2 is taken as the D call from the table, unchecked against the DNA. TRBV1 is a documented pseudogene. The CDR3 runs to 16 residues. The CDR3 bases are TGCACCAGCAGCCGACCAGCGGGAGCGTTGTACAATGAGCAGTTCTTC. Amino acid sequence: CTSSRPAGALYNEQFF.

The CDR3 DNA reads as TGTGCCAGCAGCAGACGGGAATTTAGCACAGATACGCAGTATTTT. It encodes CASSRREFSTDTQYF. This chain connects TRBV6-5 to TRBJ2-3; TRBD2 might be the D (5 bases). There are 15 residues in the CDR3. Germline V gives CDR1 MNHEY, CDR2 SVGAGI. Trimming stripped 6 bases from V and 0 bases from J, with 13 bases between.

V is TRBV5-1 and J is TRBJ2-2; TRBD2 might be the D (6 bases). The germline gives CDR1 SGHRS, CDR2 YFSETQ. The CDR3 is 13 amino acids. V lost 4 bases to trimming and J lost 7 bases, with 11 bases between them. The CDR3 bases are TGCGCCAGCAGCCCACAGGAGGGCGGGGAGCTGTTTTTT. Translated, it gives CASSPQEGGELFF.